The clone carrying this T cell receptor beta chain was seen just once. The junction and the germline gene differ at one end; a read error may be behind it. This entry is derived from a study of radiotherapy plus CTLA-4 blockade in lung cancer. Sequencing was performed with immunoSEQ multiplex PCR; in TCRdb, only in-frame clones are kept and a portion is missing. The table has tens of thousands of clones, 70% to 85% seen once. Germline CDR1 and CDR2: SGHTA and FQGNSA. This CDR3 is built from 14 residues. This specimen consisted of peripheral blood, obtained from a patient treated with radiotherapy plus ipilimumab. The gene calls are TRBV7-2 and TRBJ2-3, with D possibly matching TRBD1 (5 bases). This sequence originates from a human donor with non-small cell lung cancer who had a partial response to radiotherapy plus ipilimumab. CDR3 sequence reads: CASSLEPGPETQYF. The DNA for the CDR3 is TGTGCCAGCAGCTTAGAACCAGGGCCAGAGACGCAGTATTTT.